The clone carrying this TCR beta chain has ten or more counts. Its antigen is not known. The sample originates from a study of T-cell memory formation after mild COVID-19. One entry per CDR3 protein, called by TCRdb with MiXCR from the 5' RACE reads. Of approximately 340,000 distinct CDR3 sequences listed, 10% to 15% were seen once; the top ten hold 20% to 25%. CDR1 is SGHTA and CDR2 is FQGNSA in the germline V gene. Trimming removed 1 base from V and 0 bases from J, with 7 bases in between. There are 14 residues in the CDR3. Points from the study as a whole: Confirmation of SARS-CoV-2 specificity was lacking for second-wave clones peaking day 37. Contracting clones from day 15 to 85 had balanced CD4/CD8; later expanders favoured CD4+. The study found contracting CD4+ clones mainly in CM and EM and contracting CD8+ clones in EMRA.

The sample taken for sequencing was PBMCs or a T cell subset sorted from them (not recorded which). The receptor comes from a man aged 18 to 30 who had mild COVID-19 (a few samples of this study predate the infection). Cell type and time point are not known. The rearrangement uses TRBV7-2 and TRBJ2-7, with D hard to call. The CDR3 region has the DNA TGTGCCAGCAGCTTAGACCCCAGCTCCTACGAGCAGTACTTC. Its protein product is CASSLDPSSYEQYF.